This TCR beta chain was sequenced in a study of shared clonotypes between healthy human individuals (dated by TCRdb to 2020 to 2022). Regarding the complete study: The cohort included a few men and a couple of women between 18 and 49 years of age. Leukapheresis yielded between about 0.8 and 9.5 billion PBMCs per donor. Blood TCR repertoires of a handful of healthy adults were deeply sequenced to estimate repertoire size and the extent of clonotype sharing between individuals. Different laboratories and diverse techniques were used to prepare libraries and sequence TCR repertoires, to increase sequencing depth and limit assay-specific biases. For each donor, CD4 naive and CD4 memory were each run on three plates, CD8 naive on two plates, and CD8 memory on one plate. Beyond this particular receptor, the publication reports: About 4.5% of naive CD4, 3.5% of naive CD8, 2.3% of memory CD4, and approximately 0.39% of memory CD8 clonotypes were shared across several donors. Naive subsets generally had larger estimated clonotype richness than memory subsets did. Compared with non-shared clonotypes, the clonotypes found in all four sorted-subset donors had higher generation probabilities. The genetic and exposure-history diversity represented was limited by the small number of donors. Sampling was restricted to blood, and TCR repertoires in tissue are likely to differ from TCR repertoires in blood. Rarefaction of sorted-subset datasets indicated incomplete sequencing despite the large sequencing depth. Pairwise subsampling indicated that sequencing depth was expected to affect the degree of clonotype sharing among donors.

Worth noting for this clone: Its cognate antigen has yet to be identified. No base quality values were provided; no much bigger clone lies one nucleotide off.

Using the deep immunoSEQ assay, TCR CDR3 regions were amplified from genomic DNA by multiplex PCR. Extracted genomic DNA from each cell subset was distributed evenly across all wells of several immunoSEQ 96-well plates, and each plate was treated as a replicate. For sorted subsets, 150 to 250 ng of genomic DNA, equivalent to about 30,000 T cell genomes, went into each replicate PCR. Purified libraries were quantified with a Qubit 3.0 fluorometer, sized on a Bioanalyzer 2100, and re-quantified with the KAPA Library Quantification kit. Every immunoSEQ 96-well plate was sequenced on a separate single-read 150-cycle Illumina NextSeq 550 flow cell. From the authors' description of their analysis: Because only junctional sequences without quality scores were contained in the immunoSEQ output, filtering matching that applied to full-length reads could not be performed. Sequences were annotated with PyIR, a Python wrapper for IgBLAST v1.9, using IMGT germline references to assign V/J genes and CDR3. Reads were removed for weak V/J assignments (E-value above 1e-6), missing CDR3, stop codons, out-of-frame junctions, or ambiguous translated residues. V3J clonotypes were defined as sequences sharing an identical inferred V gene, J gene, and CDR3 amino acid sequence. The percentage overlap between two repertoires was calculated by dividing the number of shared unique clonotypes by the size of the smaller repertoire. RTK rarefaction, the Chao1 estimator, and Recon v2.1 estimates of unobserved clonotypes were used to assess repertoire richness. OLGA was used to compute generation probabilities for all TCRbeta clonotypes that the gDNA method yielded from four donors. TCRdb obtained this table from immuneACCESS and retained in-frame rearrangements with V and J assigned. These tables miss some clones; where compared with another copy, unresolved V genes account for less than half of the shortfall, and the remainder is unexplained. The V and J calls and clone size come from that table; D and trimming were worked out from the DNA. This sample comprises some 2.1 million clones, 90% to 95% of them detected only once. The top ten constitute more than 0.1% of the sample.

The donors were healthy, HIV-negative adults who had no recently reported acute infections or vaccinations. All donors were Caucasian adults living in Nashville, Tennessee, USA. CD4+ T cells were enriched by magnetic negative selection; naive cells were then positively selected on CD45RA, and the negative fraction formed the memory subset. Blood was obtained by leukapheresis, after which PBMCs were separated by Ficoll-Histopaque density gradient centrifugation and cryopreserved in liquid nitrogen vapor phase. Purity and quantity of every magnetically sorted T cell population were checked by analytical flow cytometry. From each sorted fraction, genomic DNA was isolated and quantified by UV absorbance on a Nanodrop 2000c. The trim is 1 base for V and 10 bases for J, with a gap of 12 bases between the germline ends. The CDR3, cysteine through phenylalanine, is 13 amino acids long. The entry retains the CDR3 DNA only, 39 bases that are in frame from base 1. For CDR1 and CDR2, the germline V gene (reference sequence) lists LNHDA and SQIVND.

The receptor was derived from a man aged 18 to 29 in good health. The rearrangement joined TRBV19 to TRBJ2-3; no D gene is confidently identified. Material: naive CD4+ T cells sorted from blood. Sample cell subset or site, as interpreted from the label and publication: CD45RA+ positively selected. CDR3 reads: CASSIVDLPPQYF. The DNA sequence is given as TGTGCCAGTAGTATAGTCGACTTACCGCCGCAGTATTTT.